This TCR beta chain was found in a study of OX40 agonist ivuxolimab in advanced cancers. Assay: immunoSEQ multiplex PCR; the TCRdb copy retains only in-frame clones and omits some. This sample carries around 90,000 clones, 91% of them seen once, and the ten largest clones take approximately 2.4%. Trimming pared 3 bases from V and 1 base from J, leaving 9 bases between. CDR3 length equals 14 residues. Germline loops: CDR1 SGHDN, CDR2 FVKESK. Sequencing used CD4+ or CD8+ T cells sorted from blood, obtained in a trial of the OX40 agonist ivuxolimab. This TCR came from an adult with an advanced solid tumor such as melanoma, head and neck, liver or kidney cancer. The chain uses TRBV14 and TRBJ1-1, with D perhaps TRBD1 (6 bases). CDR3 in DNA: TGTGCCAGCAGCCATACACAGGGGAACACTGAAGCTTTCTTT. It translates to CASSHTQGNTEAFF.